The rows below give T cell receptor beta chains drawn from one sample of a study of response to subunit inactivated influenza vaccine. From the RT-PCR reads, TCRdb called clonotypes with MiXCR, one entry per CDR3 protein. This sample carries a few hundred thousand distinct CDR3 sequences, approximately 21% of them seen once, and the ten largest clones take around 10%. The material was PBMCs from blood, obtained 21 months after vaccination. These receptors were collected from a man aged 50 to 69 who received an inactivated influenza vaccine. The CDR3 runs from the conserved cysteine through the conserved F or W. D genes are given only for firm matches. Expanded clones get a size class; other rows say once, few or many, or leave the size out.

TRBJ2-5 few TRBD1 TRBV5-1 CASSWDSSETQYF TGCGCCAGCAGCTGGGACAGTTCAGAGACCCAGTACTTC
TRBJ2-2 NA NA TRBV7-3 CASSPLATGELFF TGTGCCAGCAGCCCACTGGCCACCGGGGAGCTGTTTTTT
TRBJ2-7 NA TRBD2 TRBV28 CASITSGIGSYEQYF TGTGCCAGCATAACTAGCGGGATCGGAAGCTACGAGCAGTACTTC
TRBJ2-7 NA NA TRBV28 CASSLQTPYEQYF TGTGCCAGCAGTTTGCAGACTCCTTACGAGCAGTACTTC
TRBJ1-2 many TRBD1 TRBV4-2 CASSHPLQGARGYTF TGTGCCAGCAGCCACCCTCTGCAGGGGGCTAGGGGCTACACCTTC
TRBJ2-7 NA TRBD1 TRBV29-1 CSATGDASYEQYF TGCAGCGCCACAGGGGACGCCTCCTACGAGCAGTACTTC
TRBJ1-5 many TRBD1 TRBV10-3 CAISSSQGDQPQHF TGTGCCATCAGTTCTTCACAGGGGGATCAGCCCCAGCATTTT
TRBJ1-3 NA NA TRBV7-9 CASRGQRTMGNTIYF TGTGCCAGCAGGGGACAACGTACAATGGGAAACACCATATATTTT
TRBJ2-2 NA NA TRBV11-2 CASSLEWVNTGELFF TGTGCCAGCAGCTTAGAGTGGGTGAACACCGGGGAGCTGTTTTTT
TRBJ2-6 NA NA TRBV6-1 CASSPGPSGANVLTF TGTGCCAGCAGTCCCGGGCCGTCTGGGGCCAACGTCCTGACTTTC
TRBJ1-5 many NA TRBV20-1 CSAPSWGNQPQHF TGCAGTGCCCCTTCGTGGGGCAATCAGCCCCAGCATTTT
TRBJ2-2 NA NA TRBV7-8 CASSSLRVASTGELFF TGTGCCAGCAGCTCGTTGAGGGTAGCGAGCACCGGGGAGCTGTTTTTT
TRBJ2-5 NA NA TRBV18 CASSPQVAGETQYF TGTGCCAGCTCACCACAGGTCGCGGGAGAGACCCAGTACTTC